This TCR beta chain was sequenced for a study of blood T cell repertoires in COVID-19. There are 14 residues in the CDR3. The trim removed 7 bases at V and 6 bases at J, leaving 8 bases unmatched. Per the germline V gene, CDR1 is MNHEY and CDR2 is SMNVEV (reference sequence). The data were produced by immunoSEQ multiplex PCR, yet TCRdb's version contains in-frame clones alone and is incomplete. The sample contains 390,000 or so clones, 80% to 90% of which appear only once. This sequence was found in a woman aged 30 to 39 with COVID-19, enrolled during active disease. The sequencing sample was made of peripheral blood. The V call is TRBV27, the J call TRBJ1-5; 8 nucleotides line up with TRBD1. The CDR3 DNA reads as TGTGCCAGCACCAGCACAGGGGGACTTCAGCCCCAGCATTTT. Its protein is CASTSTGGLQPQHF.